The following is a T cell receptor (beta chain) sequence with its context. What it recognizes is unknown. Naive CD8 cells comprised CD45RO-negative, CCR7-positively selected cells, excluding terminally differentiated effector memory CD45RA+ cells. This sample was included in a study of shared clonotypes between healthy human individuals. The study, taken as a whole, reports: Generally, naive subsets (rather than memory subsets) showed larger estimated richness.

In the authors' workflow: As immunoSEQ supplied junction-only sequences (without quality scores), filtering differed. Sequenced by immunoSEQ multiplex PCR; TCRdb stores in-frame clones only, minus some. V and J calls and clone size follow that table, whereas D and trimming were derived from the DNA. The table shows around 2.1 million clones, with approximately 94% occurring only once. The sequenced sample was naive CD8+ T cells from PBMCs. This receptor was taken from a man aged 18 to 29 in good health. Some clones in this sample may be carry-over from other donors' samples.

CDR3 region: CASSQDPTSGGYSSYNEQFF. The CDR3 nucleotides read TGTGCCAGCAGCCAAGATCCGACTAGCGGAGGCTACAGCTCCTACAATGAGCAGTTCTTC. J is TRBJ2-1 and V is TRBV4-2, with 9 bases identical to TRBD2. V shed 0 bases and J 0 bases; nucleotides not matched to a gene: 12. The germline V gene encodes CDR1 LGHNA and CDR2 YNFKEQ. This CDR3 contains 20 residues.